Listed here are 16 T cell receptor beta chains from one sample, sequenced in a study of metastatic and nonmetastatic thyroid tumors. Every patient was untreated before thyroid surgery. TCRdb re-called the PCR reads via MiXCR. The sample lists under 25,000 clones, under 25% seen once, with 8.1% in the top ten. Sample: adjacent normal tissue. The origin of the receptors is a female donor with papillary thyroid cancer or a benign thyroid nodule (not recorded which). Some clones in this sample may be carry-over from other donors' samples.

This clone is medium-sized in the sample. Other DNA sequences within the sample encode an identical CDR3. The chain uses TRBV6-1 and TRBJ1-3; no definite D call. The ends were cut back, 6 bases at V and 0 bases at J, with 15 bases in the middle. This CDR3 contains 16 residues. From germline, CDR1 is MNHNS and CDR2 SASEGT. CDR3 DNA: TGTGCCAGCAGCCCTAAAGGAGACCTCTCTGGAAACACCATATATTTT. Translation: CASSPKGDLSGNTIYF.

This clone was recorded many times. The chain carries TRBV11-2 and TRBJ2-7; maybe TRBD2 (5 bases). Trimming cost V 6 bases and J 2 bases, with 20 bases left between them. Germline V gene sequence: CDR1 SGHAT, CDR2 FQNNGV. The CDR3 has 16 residues. The CDR3 DNA is TGTGCCAGCAGAAGATATGGGCGATCGAGGGCCTACGAGCAGTACTTC. Its protein product is CASRRYGRSRAYEQYF.

The sample holds a few counts of this clone. The rearrangement links TRBV27 to TRBJ1-2; D unresolved. Germline CDR1 MNHEY, CDR2 SMNVEV (reference sequence). The CDR3 is 13 residues long. V was clipped by 4 bases and J by 1 base, with 7 bases between them. The CDR3 is CASSSGYNYGYTF. In DNA form, the CDR3 reads TGTGCCAGCAGTTCCGGTTATAACTATGGCTACACCTTC.

V usage is TRBV10-3 and J usage is TRBJ2-7, with 7 bases lining up with TRBD2. Germline V CDR1 and CDR2: ENHRY, SYGVKD. The CDR3 runs to 14 residues. J was trimmed by 5 bases and V by 3 bases; bases with no gene match: 7. The DNA of the CDR3 is TGTGCCATCAGTGACCGGGGAGCGGGGAACGAGCAGTACTTC. This sequence encodes CAISDRGAGNEQYF.

The rearrangement joins TRBV20-1 to TRBJ2-7; 11 bases line up with TRBD2. The CDR3 contains 13 residues. Losses at the gene ends were 3 bases for V and 7 bases for J; bases not matched to a gene: 5. Looked up from germline, CDR1 is DFQATT and CDR2 is SNEGSKA (reference sequence). CDR3 nucleotide sequence: TGCAGTGCTAGGACTAGCGGGACTCCGGAGCAGTACTTC. It yields the protein CSARTSGTPEQYF.

The genes are TRBV9 and TRBJ1-2, with a tentative D call TRBD1 (5 bases). CDR3 length: 13 amino acids. CDR1 is SGDLS, CDR2 YYNGEE, per germline. Deletions cut 4 bases from V and 6 bases from J, with 13 bases between. CDR3 DNA sequence: TGTGCCAGCAGCCAGGGAACTGGGGATGGCTACACCTTC. Translated: CASSQGTGDGYTF.

There are a few counts of this clone. The chain employs TRBV6-1 and TRBJ2-3; 11 bases match TRBD2. The V segment lost 8 bases and the J segment 4 bases; nucleotides outside the gene matches: 5. CDR3 size: 14 residues. Germline assignment: CDR1 MNHNS and CDR2 SASEGT. The CDR3 is CASGLAGGPDTQYF. The CDR3 region has the DNA TGTGCCAGCGGATTAGCGGGAGGGCCAGATACGCAGTATTTT.

V is TRBV7-2 and J is TRBJ2-7, with TRBD2 as a possible D gene (5 bases). Germline V CDR1 and CDR2: SGHTA, FQGNSA. Between the trimmed V and J ends, which lost 5 bases and 3 bases, there was a span of 14 bases. The CDR3 runs 14 residues. The CDR3 sequence: CASSLIGISYEQYF. The CDR3 nucleotides are TGTGCCAGCAGCCTTATCGGGATAAGCTACGAGCAGTACTTC.

This chain joins TRBV27 and TRBJ2-7; D is possibly TRBD1 (6 bases). Germline CDR1 and CDR2: MNHEY and SMNVEV (reference sequence). Between the trimmed V and J ends, which lost 8 bases and 4 bases, there was a span of 12 bases. The CDR3 has 12 amino acids. CDR3 loop: CASGRRGYEQYF. As DNA, the CDR3 is TGTGCCAGCGGACGCAGGGGTTACGAGCAGTACTTC.

This clone was detected a few times. V and J are TRBV7-8 and TRBJ2-2; 9 bases are a match to TRBD2. The ends lost 5 bases at V and 5 bases at J; junction bases unmatched: 3. The CDR3 runs 14 residues. Germline V gives CDR1 SGHVS, CDR2 FQNEAQ. The CDR3 sequence is CASSVRGGTGELFF. CDR3 nucleotide sequence: TGTGCCAGCAGCGTGCGGGGGGGGACCGGGGAGCTGTTTTTT.

This clone was counted a few times. The rearrangement links TRBV11-2 to TRBJ2-7; D gene ambiguous. V shed 3 bases and J shed 2 bases, with 11 bases lying between them. Germline V lookup: CDR1 SGHAT, CDR2 FQNNGV. The CDR3 extends over 14 amino acids. CDR3 in DNA: TGTGCCAGCAGCTTGTACCTAGGGCCCTACGAGCAGTACTTC. Translating gives CASSLYLGPYEQYF.

In this sample, this clone turned up a few times. A read error may produce the germline difference seen at one junction end. The chain links TRBV10-3 to TRBJ2-7; 9 nucleotides match TRBD1. Germline CDR1 reads ENHRY; CDR2 reads SYGVKD. The CDR3 sequence is 14 residues long. Here the CDR3 DNA reads TGTGCCATCCTTGGGACAGGGAGCTCCTACGAGCAATACTTC. This translates into CAILGTGSSYEQYF.

This clone was observed at least ten times. This specimen includes other DNA sequences encoding the same CDR3. V and J are TRBV25-1 and TRBJ1-1; D gene ambiguous. The CDR3 contains 11 residues. In germline, CDR1 is MGHDK, CDR2 SYGVNS. V was clipped by 4 bases and J by 5 bases, with 5 bases between them. Here the CDR3 reads CASSVGTEAFF. In DNA form, the CDR3 reads TGTGCCAGCAGTGTAGGGACTGAAGCTTTCTTT.

Concerning this clone itself: The junction and the germline gene differ at one end; a read error may be behind it. The V gene is TRBV27, the J gene TRBJ2-2; possibly TRBD1 for D (6 bases). This CDR3 is built from 14 residues. CDR1 MNHEY and CDR2 SMNVEV come from the germline V gene (reference sequence). The CDR3 DNA reads as TGTGCCAGCAAATCCCAGGGGAATCACGGGGAGATGTTTTTT. It codes for CASKSQGNHGEMFF.

This chain uses TRBV6-1 with TRBJ1-1; D is unclear. CDR1 MNHNS and CDR2 SASEGT come from the germline V gene. V was clipped by 6 bases and J by 7 bases, with 27 bases between them. This CDR3 has 17 residues. The CDR3 sequence is CASRPTSRGGPAVEAFF. DNA of the CDR3: TGTGCCAGCAGGCCCACCTCACGTGGAGGACCTGCCGTTGAAGCTTTCTTT.

V and J are TRBV25-1 and TRBJ2-3; TRBD1 matches 7 bases. V dropped 0 bases and J dropped 0; count of bases not matched to a gene: 9. Per the germline V gene, CDR1 is MGHDK and CDR2 is SYGVNS. CDR3 size: 18 residues. The CDR3 reads CASSEYRGTETSTDTQYF. The CDR3 nucleotides are TGTGCCAGCAGTGAATATAGGGGGACAGAGACTAGCACAGATACGCAGTATTTT.